This entry lists 22 T cell receptor beta chains sequenced from one sample in a study of T cell responses to AZD1222 COVID-19 vaccine. The data were produced by immunoSEQ multiplex PCR, yet TCRdb's version contains in-frame clones alone and is incomplete. The sample has more than 95,000 clones; about nine tenths are singletons. The input for sequencing was peripheral blood, taken on day 0 of AZD1222 vaccination. These TCRs come from an adult in good health.

The chain joins TRBV7-7 to TRBJ2-5; 9 bases map to TRBD1. The V and J ends lost 4 bases and 4 bases, in that order; junction bases with no gene match: 7. CDR3 length equals 15 residues. Germline V gene data show CDR1 as SSHAT and CDR2 as FNYEAQ (reference sequence). The CDR3, as DNA: TGTGCCAGCAGCTCACGGACAGGGGAGGTAGAGACCCAGTACTTC. It encodes CASSSRTGEVETQYF.

CDR3 residues: CASSLQGRGYEQYF. The CDR3 bases are TGTGCCAGCAGCTTACAGGGTCGGGGCTACGAGCAGTACTTC. The chain joins TRBV7-2 to TRBJ2-7; D could derive from TRBD1 or TRBD2 (5 bases each). Germline CDR1 and CDR2: SGHTA and FQGNSA. The CDR3 loop spans 14 amino acids. V lost 2 bases, J lost 3 bases, and 11 bases lay in between.

The chain is built from TRBV3-1 (or the pseudogene TRBV3-2) and TRBJ2-5; the match to TRBD1 covers 7 bases. Germline CDR1 reads LGHDT; CDR2 reads YNNKEL (reference sequence). With 6 bases clipped from V and 7 bases from J, the junction kept 11 bases outside the gene matches. The CDR3 is 14 residues long. CDR3 protein: CASSLQGTPGTQYF. CDR3 bases: TGTGCCAGCAGTTTACAGGGGACGCCCGGGACCCAGTACTTC.

The chain links TRBV10-2 to TRBJ2-2; D is undetermined. The germline CDR1 and CDR2 sequences are WSHSY and SAAADI. The CDR3 extends over 11 amino acids. Trimming removed 4 bases from V and 6 bases from J, with 3 bases in between. In DNA, the CDR3 is TGCGCCAGCAGTGTGGCCGGGGAGCTGTTTTTT. Translated: CASSVAGELFF.

The chain combines TRBV28 with TRBJ2-7; 8 bases map to TRBD1. V lost 6 bases to trimming and J lost 2 bases; unmatched junction nucleotides: 6. From germline, CDR1 is MDHEN and CDR2 SYDVKM. The CDR3 is 14 amino acids. The DNA for the CDR3 is TGTGCCAGCAGACAGGACAGGGCCCCCTACGAGCAGTACTTC. This codes for CASRQDRAPYEQYF.

The chain has TRBV27 and TRBJ1-4; 10 nucleotides align to TRBD1. Trimming cost V 5 bases and J 6 bases; bases outside gene matches: 6. The length of the CDR3 is 15 residues. Germline CDR1 MNHEY, CDR2 SMNVEV (reference sequence). CDR3 DNA sequence: TGTGCCAGCAGTCCGACAGGGGGCTCCTATGAAAAACTGTTTTTT. Residues: CASSPTGGSYEKLFF.

Here the CDR3 reads CASSQGTGGNSPLHF. As DNA, the CDR3 is TGTGCCAGCAGCCAAGGGACAGGGGGCAACTCACCCCTCCACTTT. The J gene is TRBJ1-6, the V gene TRBV14, with 11 bases that match TRBD1. CDR3 length equals 15 residues. The V gene end was trimmed by 1 base and the J gene end by 10 bases; junction bases not matched to a gene: 3. Germline CDR1 reads SGHDN; CDR2 reads FVKESK.

This clone was observed a single time. The chain carries TRBV11-2 and TRBJ2-7; no firm D call. Germline V gene lookup returns CDR1 SGHAT and CDR2 FQNNGV. V was trimmed by 0 bases and J by 0 bases, leaving 12 bases between them. This CDR3 region has 16 residues. Written as DNA, the CDR3 is TGTGCCAGCAGCTTAGAACGCCGGATATCCTCCTACGAGCAGTACTTC. Encoded protein: CASSLERRISSYEQYF.

The chain recombines TRBV28 with TRBJ2-6, with 8 bases aligning to TRBD1. Germline lookup yields CDR1 MDHEN and CDR2 SYDVKM. The CDR3 is made up of 17 amino acids. J lost 0 bases, V lost 7 bases, and 8 bases had no gene match. CDR3 sequence reads: CASTGGQADSGANVLTF. The CDR3 bases are TGTGCCAGCACCGGGGGACAGGCCGACTCTGGGGCCAACGTCCTGACTTTC.

This rearrangement joins TRBV29-1 to TRBJ2-1; 8 positions agree with TRBD2. V shed 6 bases, J shed 4 bases, and the junction held 8 bases outside the gene matches. The germline gives CDR1 SQVTM, CDR2 ANQGSEA. The CDR3 runs to 14 residues. In DNA form, the CDR3 reads TGCAGCGTCGCACGAACGGGAGGGTACAATGAGCAGTTCTTC. Protein sequence: CSVARTGGYNEQFF.

This clone appeared once. The chain is built from TRBV7-6 and TRBJ2-1, with TRBD1 identical over 8 bases. Germline CDR1 reads SGHVS; CDR2 reads FNYEAQ. After removal of 1 base from V and 7 bases from J, the junction contained 6 bases not matched to a gene. This CDR3 comprises 15 residues. The CDR3 loop is CASSLVQGAGNEQFF. CDR3 DNA: TGTGCCAGCAGCTTAGTCCAGGGGGCGGGGAATGAGCAGTTCTTC.

The V gene is TRBV7-6, the J gene TRBJ1-6; D is unresolved. Germline V gene sequence: CDR1 SGHVS, CDR2 FNYEAQ. V was clipped by 1 base and J by 5 bases, with 15 bases between them. The CDR3 has 17 residues. The CDR3 DNA sequence: TGTGCCAGCAGCTTAGGAGTCGTTGGAGGGCATAATTCACCCCTCCACTTT. Residues: CASSLGVVGGHNSPLHF.

V gene TRBV30 combines with J gene TRBJ2-1; D uncertain. CDR3 size: 13 residues. Germline-derived CDR1 and CDR2 are GTSNPN and SVGIG (reference sequence). With 2 bases removed from V and 3 bases from J, the gap between germline ends came to 8 bases. For the CDR3, the DNA is TGTGCCTGGAGTCCAGGAAACTACAATGAGCAGTTCTTC. Its translation: CAWSPGNYNEQFF.

The chain has TRBV4-2 and TRBJ2-1; 8 bases line up with TRBD2. CDR3 length equals 14 residues. In germline, CDR1 is LGHNA, CDR2 YNFKEQ. With V trimmed by 0 bases and J by 10 bases, 5 bases remained unmatched. This CDR3 is CASSQDRGLGEQFF. For the CDR3, the DNA is TGTGCCAGCAGCCAAGATCGGGGACTAGGCGAGCAGTTCTTC.

The chain has TRBV11-2 and TRBJ1-2; D unclear. V gave up 5 bases and J gave up 4 bases, with 17 bases separating them. The CDR3 has 15 residues. From germline, CDR1 is SGHAT and CDR2 FQNNGV. In DNA, the CDR3 is TGTGCCAGCAGCCCCGTGACCACCCTTACCTATGGCTACACCTTC. Protein product: CASSPVTTLTYGYTF.

The rearrangement uses TRBV9 and TRBJ2-5; 13 bases are a match to TRBD2. The germline V gene has CDR1 SGDLS and CDR2 YYNGEE. The CDR3 has 17 amino acids. The junction had 7 bases not matched to a gene; V was cut back by 3 bases and J by 2 bases. The CDR3 DNA reads TGTGCCAGCAGCGACGGACTAGCGGGAGCGCCGCAAGAGACCCAGTACTTC. Its protein product is CASSDGLAGAPQETQYF.

The chain employs TRBV4-1 and TRBJ1-6, with 8 bases matching TRBD1. The ends lost 1 base at V and 8 bases at J; junction bases unmatched: 7. CDR3 size: 16 residues. The germline gives CDR1 MGHRA, CDR2 YSYEKL. The CDR3 DNA reads as TGCGCCAGCAGCCAAGGAACAGGGGGTAGGGATTCACCCCTCCACTTT. It encodes CASSQGTGGRDSPLHF.

The chain employs TRBV9 and TRBJ2-3, with D possibly matching TRBD2 (6 bases). From germline, CDR1 is SGDLS and CDR2 YYNGEE. Between the trimmed V and J ends, which lost 4 bases and 2 bases, there was a span of 17 bases. The CDR3 loop spans 16 amino acids. CDR3 loop: CASSLPRDSYTDTQYF. In DNA form, the CDR3 reads TGTGCCAGCAGCCTTCCTCGGGACTCTTACACAGATACGCAGTATTTT.

The chain carries TRBV7-2 and TRBJ2-3, with 7 positions matching TRBD2. From germline, CDR1 is SGHTA and CDR2 FQGNSA. Losses at the gene ends were 3 bases for V and 3 bases for J; bases not matched to a gene: 3. The CDR3 runs 14 residues. The CDR3 DNA reads TGTGCCAGCAGCTTGAGTAGCGGGACAGATACGCAGTATTTT. Translating it yields CASSLSSGTDTQYF.

This clone was detected only once. The genes are TRBV18 and TRBJ1-1; weak D call: TRBD1 (5 bases). The CDR3 has 14 residues. Germline CDR1 reads KGHSH; CDR2 reads LQKENI. Trimming removed 6 bases at V and 5 bases at J, with 16 bases between. The CDR3 DNA follows: TGTGCCAGCTCCCCGCGGGGGACGAGAACTGAAGCTTTCTTT. Amino acids: CASSPRGTRTEAFF.

The rearrangement joins TRBV11-2 to TRBJ2-3, with 10 bases matching TRBD2. Trimming cost V 6 bases and J 5 bases; bases outside gene matches: 20. Germline V gene sequence: CDR1 SGHAT, CDR2 FQNNGV. The CDR3 length is 19 residues. This CDR3 is CASSSRGGSGRAKRDTQYF. CDR3 nucleotide sequence: TGTGCCAGCAGTTCGAGGGGGGGAAGCGGGAGGGCCAAGAGAGATACGCAGTATTTT.

The chain recombines TRBV28 with TRBJ2-3; TRBD2 is a possible D gene (5 bases). Germline CDR1 is MDHEN and CDR2 is SYDVKM. V lost 2 bases and J lost 0, with 12 bases in between. The CDR3 loop spans 16 amino acids. CDR3: CASSLDAGVSTDTQYF. The CDR3 bases are TGTGCCAGCAGTTTAGACGCCGGGGTCAGCACAGATACGCAGTATTTT.